This TCR beta chain was found in a study of response to subunit inactivated influenza vaccine. On this clonotype: Its cognate antigen is unknown.

Study outcomes and limitations: Authors suggested few new T cells are recruited by each seasonal influenza vaccination.

TCRdb reprocessed the RT-PCR reads via MiXCR and lists one record per CDR3 protein. This table holds 650,000 to 800,000 distinct CDR3 sequences, 15% to 20% found once. The V gene end was trimmed by 5 bases and the J gene end by 6 bases; junction bases not matched to a gene: 12. Germline CDR1 SGHAT, CDR2 FQNNGV. The CDR3 consists of 17 residues. This receptor was taken from a man aged 45 to 65 who received an inactivated influenza vaccine. The chain is built from TRBV11-2 and TRBJ2-1, with TRBD2 matching over 11 bases. Sequenced here: PBMCs from blood, sampled roughly 5 days after vaccination. CDR3 sequence reads: CASSIWTSGSPVNEQFF. The DNA for the CDR3 is TGTGCCAGCAGCATCTGGACTAGCGGGTCCCCGGTCAATGAGCAGTTCTTC.